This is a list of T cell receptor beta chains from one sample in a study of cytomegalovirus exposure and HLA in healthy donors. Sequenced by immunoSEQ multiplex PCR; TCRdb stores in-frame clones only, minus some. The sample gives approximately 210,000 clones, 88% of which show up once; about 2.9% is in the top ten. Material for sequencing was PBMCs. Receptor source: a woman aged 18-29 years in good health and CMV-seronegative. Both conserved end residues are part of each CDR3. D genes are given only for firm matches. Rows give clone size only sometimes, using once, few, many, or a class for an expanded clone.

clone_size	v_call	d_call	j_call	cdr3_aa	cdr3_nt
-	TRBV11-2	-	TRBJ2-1	CASSPVPNEQFF	TGTGCCAGCAGCCCGGTCCCAAATGAGCAGTTCTTC
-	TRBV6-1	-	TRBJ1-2	CASSEGNRESGYTF	TGTGCCAGCAGTGAAGGAAACAGGGAAAGTGGCTACACCTTC
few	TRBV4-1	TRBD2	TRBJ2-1	CASSRGGRDNEQFF	TGCGCCAGCAGCCGCGGGGGACGCGACAATGAGCAGTTCTTC
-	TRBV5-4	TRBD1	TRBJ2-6	CASSTPRDRPGANVLTF	TGTGCCAGCAGCACACCCCGGGACAGGCCCGGGGCCAACGTCCTGACTTTC
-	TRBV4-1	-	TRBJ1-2	CASSPRFEGGAVYGYTF	TGCGCCAGCAGCCCCCGGTTTGAGGGAGGGGCCGTCTATGGCTACACCTTC
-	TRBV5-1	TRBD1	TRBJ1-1	CASSAGTGVMNTEAFF	TGCGCCAGCAGCGCAGGGACAGGGGTTATGAACACTGAAGCTTTCTTT
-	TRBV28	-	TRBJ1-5	CASSGPRKQPQHF	TGTGCCAGCAGTGGGCCCCGCAAACAGCCCCAGCATTTT
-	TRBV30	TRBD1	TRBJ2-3	CAWSGGTGGPLNTDTQYF	TGTGCCTGGAGCGGAGGGACAGGGGGCCCCTTAAACACAGATACGCAGTATTTT
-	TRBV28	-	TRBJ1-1	CASSSPQADEAFF	TGTGCCAGCAGTTCGCCCCAGGCCGATGAAGCTTTCTTT
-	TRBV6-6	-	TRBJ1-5	CASSSAGVSNQPQHF	TGTGCCAGCAGCTCGGCAGGGGTGAGCAATCAGCCCCAGCATTTT
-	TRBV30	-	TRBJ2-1	CAWTRLSSYNEQFF	TGTGCCTGGACACGATTGAGCTCCTACAATGAGCAGTTCTTC
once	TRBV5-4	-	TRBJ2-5	CASSSGSGSLETQYF	TGTGCCAGCAGCTCGGGGAGTGGGTCGCTCGAGACCCAGTACTTC
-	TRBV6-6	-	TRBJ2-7	CASSYAGTYEQYF	TGTGCCAGCAGTTACGCCGGGACCTACGAGCAGTACTTC
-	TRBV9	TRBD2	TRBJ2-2	CASSVASGRVPGELFF	TGTGCCAGCAGCGTAGCTAGCGGGAGGGTGCCCGGGGAGCTGTTTTTT
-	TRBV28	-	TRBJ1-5	CAISGQYSNQPQHF	TGTGCCATCTCGGGACAATATAGCAATCAGCCCCAGCATTTT
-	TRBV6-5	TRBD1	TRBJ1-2	CASSTGTGPYGYTF	TGTGCCAGCAGTACCGGGACAGGGCCTTATGGCTACACCTTC
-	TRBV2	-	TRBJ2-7	CATRGDNYEQYF	TGTGCCACAAGAGGGGACAACTACGAGCAGTACTTC